Given below is one T cell receptor (beta chain) in context. Repertoires were generated with immunoSEQ multiplex PCR, while TCRdb's copy carries only in-frame clones and drops some. The sample carries roughly 52,000 clones, 75% to 90% recorded once. Time point denoted: pretreatment peripheral blood. Patients' urothelial carcinoma was locally advanced or metastatic. The sample is drawn from a study of PD-L1 blockade in urothelial cancer. This CDR3 contains 11 residues. Trimming shortened V by 1 base and J by 8 bases, and 5 bases separated the two germline ends. Germline V CDR1 and CDR2: SEHNR, FQNEAQ (reference sequence).

The TCR originated in a man in his fifties with urothelial cancer. The chain uses TRBV7-9 and TRBJ1-1, with D unclear. The specimen comprised PBMCs, sampled around atezolizumab (anti-PD-L1) treatment. The CDR3 region is CASSLVEEAFF. The CDR3 DNA sequence: TGTGCCAGCAGCTTAGTCGAGGAAGCTTTCTTT.